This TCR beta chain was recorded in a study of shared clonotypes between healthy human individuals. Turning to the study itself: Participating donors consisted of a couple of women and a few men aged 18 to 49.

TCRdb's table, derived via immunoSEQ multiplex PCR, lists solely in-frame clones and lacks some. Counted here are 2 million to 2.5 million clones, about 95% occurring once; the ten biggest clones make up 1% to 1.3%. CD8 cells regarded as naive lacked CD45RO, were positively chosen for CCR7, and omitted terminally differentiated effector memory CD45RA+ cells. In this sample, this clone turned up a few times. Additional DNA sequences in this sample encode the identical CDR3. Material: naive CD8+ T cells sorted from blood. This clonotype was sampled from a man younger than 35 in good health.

The CDR3 sequence: CASSELGSGNTIYF. The CDR3 DNA reads as TGTGCCAGCAGTGAATTGGGTTCTGGAAACACCATATATTTT. The chain is built from TRBV6-1 and TRBJ1-3; D is unclear. Germline loops: CDR1 MNHNS, CDR2 SASEGT. Trimming cost V 2 bases and J 1 base, with 6 bases left between them. This CDR3 is built from 14 residues.